This T cell receptor (beta chain) was identified in a study of shared clonotypes between healthy human individuals. TCRdb keeps only in-frame clones here, not all; method: immunoSEQ multiplex PCR. The sample has 2 million to 3 million clones, more than 80% seen once. The V segment lost 6 bases and the J segment 4 bases; nucleotides outside the gene matches: 9. CDR3 length: 15 residues. Per the germline V gene, CDR1 is MDHEN and CDR2 is SYDVKM. Source material: naive CD4+ T cells sorted from blood. Subset described: CD45RA+ positively selected. This clonotype was obtained from a man aged 18 to 35 in good health. This chain connects TRBV28 to TRBJ2-5; 9 positions agree with TRBD2. CDR3 sequence (DNA): TGTGCCAGCAGCTGGAGCGGGGGGTTAGGAGAGACCCAGTACTTC. As protein: CASSWSGGLGETQYF.